This T cell receptor beta chain is from a study of T cells in Graves' hyperthyroidism and ophthalmopathy. This clonotype was detected a few times. Ophthalmopathy cases met thresholds of Clinical Activity Score at least 3, NOSPECS grade at least 4 and duration under 3 months. Diagnosing involved the use of clinical symptoms, serum thyroxine and TRAb, thyroid ultrasound and orbital computed tomography. RNA transcripts gave rise to amplified TCR beta CDR3 regions. The study used the HTBI primer set for a first-round RT-PCR of the TCR CDR3. Each CDR3 protein gets one entry after TCRdb re-called the multiplex PCR reads with MiXCR. The sample carries approximately 410,000 distinct CDR3 sequences, about 15% recorded once. CDR3 size: 15 residues. The V end lost 0 bases, the J end lost 3 bases, and 8 bases lay between the germline ends. Germline values: CDR1 SEHNR, CDR2 FQNEAQ (reference sequence).

The receptor comes from a man between 18 and 29 years old with Graves' ophthalmopathy. The genes are TRBV7-9 and TRBJ1-4; D is undetermined. Specimen: blood. CDR3 sequence reads: CASSLAVSPNEKLFF. The CDR3 DNA sequence: TGTGCCAGCAGCTTAGCTGTTTCGCCTAATGAAAAACTGTTTTTT.